This T cell receptor (beta chain) was recorded in a study of blood T cell repertoires in COVID-19. About the study: The study drew acute and convalescent COVID-19 samples from the United States, Italy and Spain. PBMCs, B-cell-depleted T cells, or T cells provided the cDNA or gDNA that made up the material.

V was cut by 3 bases and J by 2 bases, with 8 bases left in between. Looked up from germline, CDR1 is SGHTA and CDR2 is FQGNSA. The CDR3 is made up of 15 amino acids. In the authors' workflow: Amplification of reference gene primers was used by the study to estimate nucleated cell counts. The assay was immunoSEQ multiplex PCR, and TCRdb's table has in-frame clones only and misses some. V and J calls and clone size follow that table, whereas D and trimming were derived from the DNA. This sample has hundreds of thousands of clones, with more than 70% found just once. The chain has TRBV7-2 and TRBJ2-6, with D unresolved. The sample was peripheral blood. This clonotype was obtained from a woman aged 45 to 65 with acute or convalescent COVID-19. CDR3 region: CASSLRPPGANVLTF. CDR3 coding DNA: TGTGCCAGCAGCTTGAGGCCCCCTGGGGCCAACGTCCTGACTTTC.